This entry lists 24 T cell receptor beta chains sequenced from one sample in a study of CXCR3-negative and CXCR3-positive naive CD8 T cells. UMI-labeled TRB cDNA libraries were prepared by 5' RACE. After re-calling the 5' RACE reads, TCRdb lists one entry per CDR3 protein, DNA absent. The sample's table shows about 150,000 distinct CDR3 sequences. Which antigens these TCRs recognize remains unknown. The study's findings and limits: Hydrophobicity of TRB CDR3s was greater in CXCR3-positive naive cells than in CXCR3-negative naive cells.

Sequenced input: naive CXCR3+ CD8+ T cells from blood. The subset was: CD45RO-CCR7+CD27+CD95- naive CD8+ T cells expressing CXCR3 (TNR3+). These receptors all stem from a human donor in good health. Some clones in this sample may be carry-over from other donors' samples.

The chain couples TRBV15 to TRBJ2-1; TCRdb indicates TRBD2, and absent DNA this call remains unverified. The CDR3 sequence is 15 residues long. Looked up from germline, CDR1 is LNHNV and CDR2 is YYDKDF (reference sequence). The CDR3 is CATSHRDSQINEQFF.

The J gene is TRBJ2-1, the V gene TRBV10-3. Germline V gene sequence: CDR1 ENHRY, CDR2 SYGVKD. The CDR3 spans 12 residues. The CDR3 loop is CAISEWPDEQFF.

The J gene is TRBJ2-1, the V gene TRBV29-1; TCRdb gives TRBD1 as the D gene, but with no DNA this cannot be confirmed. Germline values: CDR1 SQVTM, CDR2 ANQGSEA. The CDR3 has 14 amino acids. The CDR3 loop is CSAVALGAYNEQFF.

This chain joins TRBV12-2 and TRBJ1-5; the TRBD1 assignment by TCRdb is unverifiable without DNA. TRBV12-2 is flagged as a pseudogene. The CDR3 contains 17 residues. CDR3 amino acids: CASRRCPGRVRRAPQHF.

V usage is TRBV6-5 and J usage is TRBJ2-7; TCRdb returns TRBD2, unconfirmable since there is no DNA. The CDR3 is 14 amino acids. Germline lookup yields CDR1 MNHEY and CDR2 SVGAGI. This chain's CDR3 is CASRILAAAYEQYF.

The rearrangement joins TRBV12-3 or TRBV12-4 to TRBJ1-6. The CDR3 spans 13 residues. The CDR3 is CASSPRTDSPIHF.

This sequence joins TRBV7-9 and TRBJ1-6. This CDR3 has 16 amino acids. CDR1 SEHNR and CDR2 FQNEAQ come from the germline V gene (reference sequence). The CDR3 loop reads CASSFADSERNSPLHF.

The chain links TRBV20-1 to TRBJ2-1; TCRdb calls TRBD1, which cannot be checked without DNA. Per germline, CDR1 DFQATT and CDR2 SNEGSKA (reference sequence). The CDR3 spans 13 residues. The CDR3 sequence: CSARDRGYTEQFF.

This chain's CDR3 is CSVGRGGELFF. The rearrangement links TRBV29-1 to TRBJ2-2; without DNA, the TCRdb call of TRBD2 cannot be checked. CDR3 length equals 11 residues. Germline CDR1 SQVTM, CDR2 ANQGSEA.

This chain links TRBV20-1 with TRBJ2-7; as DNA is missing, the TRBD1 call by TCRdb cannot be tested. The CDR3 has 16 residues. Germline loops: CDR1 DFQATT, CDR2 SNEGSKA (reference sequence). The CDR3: CSARETDRASSYEQYF.

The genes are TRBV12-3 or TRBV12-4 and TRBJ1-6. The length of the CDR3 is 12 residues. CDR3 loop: CASSPPNSPLHF.

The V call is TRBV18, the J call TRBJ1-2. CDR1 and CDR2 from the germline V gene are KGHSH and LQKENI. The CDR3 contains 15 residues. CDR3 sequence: CASSPSEGQEYGYTF.

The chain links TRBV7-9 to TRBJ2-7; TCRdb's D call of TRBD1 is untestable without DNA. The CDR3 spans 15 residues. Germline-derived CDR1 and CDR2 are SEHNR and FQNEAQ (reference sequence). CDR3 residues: CASSPGWTGSFEQYF.

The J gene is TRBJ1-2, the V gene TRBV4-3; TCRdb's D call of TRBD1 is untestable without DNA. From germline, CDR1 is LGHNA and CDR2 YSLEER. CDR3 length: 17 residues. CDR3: CASSQDYGTPVFYGYTF.

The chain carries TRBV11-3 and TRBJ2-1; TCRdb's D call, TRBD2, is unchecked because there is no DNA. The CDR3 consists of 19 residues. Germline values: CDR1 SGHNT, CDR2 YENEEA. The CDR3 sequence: CASSSRSGVSGGLYNEQFF.

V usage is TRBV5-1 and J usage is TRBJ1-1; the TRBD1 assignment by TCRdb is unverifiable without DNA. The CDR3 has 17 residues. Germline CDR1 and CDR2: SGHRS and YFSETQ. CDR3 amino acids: CASSLVGQGRFGTEAFF.

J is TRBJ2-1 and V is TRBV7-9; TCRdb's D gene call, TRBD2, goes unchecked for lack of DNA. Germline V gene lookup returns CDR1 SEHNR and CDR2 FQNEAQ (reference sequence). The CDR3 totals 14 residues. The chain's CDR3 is CASTAGLSYNEQFF.

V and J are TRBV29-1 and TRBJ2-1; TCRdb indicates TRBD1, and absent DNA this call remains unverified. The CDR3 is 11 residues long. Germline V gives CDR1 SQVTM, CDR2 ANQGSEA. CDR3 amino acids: CSVPTGDEQFF.

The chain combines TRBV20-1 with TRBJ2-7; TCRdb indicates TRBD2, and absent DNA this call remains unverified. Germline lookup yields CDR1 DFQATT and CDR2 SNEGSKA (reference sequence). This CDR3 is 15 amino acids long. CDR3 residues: CSVILAGGRTYEQYF.

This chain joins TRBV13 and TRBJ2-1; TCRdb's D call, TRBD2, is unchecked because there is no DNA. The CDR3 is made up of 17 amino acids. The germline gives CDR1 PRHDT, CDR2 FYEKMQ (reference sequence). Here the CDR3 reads CASSSGLAGISYNEQFF. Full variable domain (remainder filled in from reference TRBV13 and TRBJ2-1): AAGVIQSPRHLIKEKRETATLKCYPIPRHDTVYWYQQGPGQDPQFLISFYEKMQSDKGSIPDRFSAQQFSDYHSELNMSSLELGDSALYFCASSSGLAGISYNEQFFGPGTRLTVL.

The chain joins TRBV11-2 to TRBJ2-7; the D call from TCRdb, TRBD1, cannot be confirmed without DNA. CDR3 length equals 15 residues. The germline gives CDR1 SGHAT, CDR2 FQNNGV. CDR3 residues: CASSLEWGFAYEQYF.

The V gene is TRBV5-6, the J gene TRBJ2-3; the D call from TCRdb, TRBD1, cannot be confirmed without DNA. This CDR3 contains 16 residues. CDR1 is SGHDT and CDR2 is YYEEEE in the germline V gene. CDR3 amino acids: CASSHTDSLVTDTQYF.

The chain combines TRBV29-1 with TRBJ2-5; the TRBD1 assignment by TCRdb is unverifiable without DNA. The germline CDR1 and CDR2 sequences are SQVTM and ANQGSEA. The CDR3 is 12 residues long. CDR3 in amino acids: CSVSTGQETQYF.

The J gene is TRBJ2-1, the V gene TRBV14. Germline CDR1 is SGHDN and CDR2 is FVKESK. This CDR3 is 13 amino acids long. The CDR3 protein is CASSLEIYNEQFF.